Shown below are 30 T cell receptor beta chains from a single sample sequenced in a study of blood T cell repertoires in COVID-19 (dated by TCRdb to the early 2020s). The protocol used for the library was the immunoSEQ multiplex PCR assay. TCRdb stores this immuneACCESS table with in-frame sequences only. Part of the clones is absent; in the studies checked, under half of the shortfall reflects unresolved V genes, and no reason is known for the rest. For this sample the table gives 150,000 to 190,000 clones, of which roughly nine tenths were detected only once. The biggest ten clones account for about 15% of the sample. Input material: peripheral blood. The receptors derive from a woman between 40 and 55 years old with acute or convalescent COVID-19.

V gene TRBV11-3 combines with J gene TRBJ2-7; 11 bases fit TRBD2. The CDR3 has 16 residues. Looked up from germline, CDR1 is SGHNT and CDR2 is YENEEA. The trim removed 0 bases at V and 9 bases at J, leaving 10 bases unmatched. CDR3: CASSLELAGGYVVQYF. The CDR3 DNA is TGTGCCAGCAGCTTAGAGCTAGCGGGAGGATATGTGGTGCAGTACTTC.

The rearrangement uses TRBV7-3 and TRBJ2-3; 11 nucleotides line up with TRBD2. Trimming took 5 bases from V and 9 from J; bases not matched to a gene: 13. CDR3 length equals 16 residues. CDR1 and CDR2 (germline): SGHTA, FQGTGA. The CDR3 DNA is TGTGCCAGCAGCAAAATAGCGGGAGGGGCGGAGGGCACGCAGTATTTT. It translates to CASSKIAGGAEGTQYF.

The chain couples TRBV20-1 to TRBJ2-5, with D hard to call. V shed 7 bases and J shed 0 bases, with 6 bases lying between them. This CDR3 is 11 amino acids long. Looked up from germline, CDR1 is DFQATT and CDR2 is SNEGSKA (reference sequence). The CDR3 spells CSVSNQETQYF. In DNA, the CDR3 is TGCAGTGTATCTAACCAAGAGACCCAGTACTTC.

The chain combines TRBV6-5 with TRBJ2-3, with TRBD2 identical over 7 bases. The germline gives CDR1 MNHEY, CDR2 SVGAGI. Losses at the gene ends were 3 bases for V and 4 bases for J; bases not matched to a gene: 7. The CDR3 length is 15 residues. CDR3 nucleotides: TGTGCCAGCAGTTATATTGCGGGAGCGGCAGATACGCAGTATTTT. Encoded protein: CASSYIAGAADTQYF.

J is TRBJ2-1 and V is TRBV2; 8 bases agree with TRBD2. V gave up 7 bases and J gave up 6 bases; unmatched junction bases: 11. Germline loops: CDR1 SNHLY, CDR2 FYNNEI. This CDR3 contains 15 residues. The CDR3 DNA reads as TGTGCCAGCACCACGATTCCCGGGACTAGCAATGAGCAGTTCTTC. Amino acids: CASTTIPGTSNEQFF.

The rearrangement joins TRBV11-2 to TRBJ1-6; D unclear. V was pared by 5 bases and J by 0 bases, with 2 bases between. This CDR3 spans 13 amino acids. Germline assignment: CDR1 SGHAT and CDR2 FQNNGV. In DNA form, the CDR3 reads TGTGCCAGCAGCCTCTCCTATAATTCACCCCTCCACTTT. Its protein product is CASSLSYNSPLHF.

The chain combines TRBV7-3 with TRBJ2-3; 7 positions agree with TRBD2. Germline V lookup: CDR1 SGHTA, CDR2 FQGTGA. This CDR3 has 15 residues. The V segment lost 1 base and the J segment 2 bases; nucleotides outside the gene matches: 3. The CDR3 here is CASSLRRGTTDTQYF. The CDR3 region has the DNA TGTGCCAGCAGCTTAAGGCGGGGGACCACAGATACGCAGTATTTT.

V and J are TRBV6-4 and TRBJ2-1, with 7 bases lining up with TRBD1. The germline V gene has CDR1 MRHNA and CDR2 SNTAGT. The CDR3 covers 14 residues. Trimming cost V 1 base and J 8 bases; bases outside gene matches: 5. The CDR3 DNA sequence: TGTGCCAGCAGTGACTTCGCAGGGGGACATGAGCAGTTCTTC. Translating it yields CASSDFAGGHEQFF.

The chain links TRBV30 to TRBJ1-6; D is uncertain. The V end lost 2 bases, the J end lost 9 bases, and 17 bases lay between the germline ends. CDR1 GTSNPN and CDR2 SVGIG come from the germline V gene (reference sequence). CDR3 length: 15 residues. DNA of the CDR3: TGTGCCTGGAGTATGAGGACGGGGTTATTTTCACCCCTCCACTTT. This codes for CAWSMRTGLFSPLHF.

CDR3 region: CASSYRDRFYEQYF. In DNA form, the CDR3 reads TGTGCCAGCAGCTACCGGGACAGGTTCTACGAGCAGTACTTC. V usage is TRBV7-8 and J usage is TRBJ2-7; 8 positions match TRBD1. CDR1 is SGHVS, CDR2 FQNEAQ, per germline. With V trimmed by 4 bases and J by 3 bases, 5 bases remained unmatched. The CDR3 is made up of 14 amino acids.

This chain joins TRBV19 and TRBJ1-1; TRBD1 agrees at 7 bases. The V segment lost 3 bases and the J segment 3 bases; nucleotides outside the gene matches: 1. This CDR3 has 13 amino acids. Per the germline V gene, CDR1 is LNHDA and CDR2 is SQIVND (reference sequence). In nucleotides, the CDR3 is TGTGCCAGTAGTATTGACAGGGACACTGAAGCTTTCTTT. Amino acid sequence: CASSIDRDTEAFF.

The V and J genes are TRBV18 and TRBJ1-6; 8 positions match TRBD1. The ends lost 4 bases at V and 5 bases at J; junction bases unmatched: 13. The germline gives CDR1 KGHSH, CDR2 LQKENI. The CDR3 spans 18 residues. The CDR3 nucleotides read TGTGCCAGCTCACGTGGACAGGGATTTCCCTCGAATAATTCACCCCTCCACTTT. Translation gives CASSRGQGFPSNNSPLHF.

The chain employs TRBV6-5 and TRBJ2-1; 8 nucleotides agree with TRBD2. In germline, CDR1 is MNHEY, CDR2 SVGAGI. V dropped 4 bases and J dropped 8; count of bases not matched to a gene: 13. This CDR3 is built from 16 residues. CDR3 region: CASSSSFTGGVDEQFF. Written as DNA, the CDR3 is TGTGCCAGCAGTTCGTCGTTTACGGGAGGGGTCGATGAGCAGTTCTTC.

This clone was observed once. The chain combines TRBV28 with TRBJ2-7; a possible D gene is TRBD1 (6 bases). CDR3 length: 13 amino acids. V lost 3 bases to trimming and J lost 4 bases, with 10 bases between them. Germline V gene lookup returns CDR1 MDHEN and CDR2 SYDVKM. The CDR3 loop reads CASSFPGTYEQYF. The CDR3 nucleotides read TGTGCCAGCAGTTTCCCGGGGACATACGAGCAGTACTTC.

DNA for the CDR3: TGTGCCAGCAGTTTTGACAGTCAATATGGCTACACCTTC. This codes for CASSFDSQYGYTF. This rearrangement joins TRBV6-5 to TRBJ1-2; weak D call: TRBD1 (5 bases). The CDR3 loop spans 13 amino acids. Germline V gene lookup returns CDR1 MNHEY and CDR2 SVGAGI. V was cut by 4 bases and J by 5 bases, with 11 bases left in between.

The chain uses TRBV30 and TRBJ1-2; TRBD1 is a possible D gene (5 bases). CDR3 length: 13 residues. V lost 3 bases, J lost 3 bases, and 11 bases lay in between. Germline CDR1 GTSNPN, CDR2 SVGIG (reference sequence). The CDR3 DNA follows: TGTGCCTGGAGCGAATCAGGGTACTATGGCTACACCTTC. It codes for CAWSESGYYGYTF. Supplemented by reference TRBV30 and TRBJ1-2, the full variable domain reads SQTIHQWPATLVQPVGSPLSLECTVEGTSNPNLYWYRQAAGRGLQLLFYSVGIGQISSEVPQNLSASRPQDRQFILSSKKLLLSDSGFYLCAWSESGYYGYTFGSGTRLTVV.

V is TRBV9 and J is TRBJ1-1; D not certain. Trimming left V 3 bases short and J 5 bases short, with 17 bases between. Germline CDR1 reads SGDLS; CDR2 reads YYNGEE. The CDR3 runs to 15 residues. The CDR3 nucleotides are TGTGCCAGCAGCGCGAGGGAGGCTGCGGGAACTGAAGCTTTCTTT. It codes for CASSAREAAGTEAFF.

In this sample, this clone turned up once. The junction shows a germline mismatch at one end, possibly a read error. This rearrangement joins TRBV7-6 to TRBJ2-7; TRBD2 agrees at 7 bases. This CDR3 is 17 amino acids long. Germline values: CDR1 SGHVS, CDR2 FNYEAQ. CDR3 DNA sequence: TGTGCCAGCAGTAACTTTTTTGGAGGGAGCGGGAACTACGTGCAGTACTTC. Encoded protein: CASSNFFGGSGNYVQYF.

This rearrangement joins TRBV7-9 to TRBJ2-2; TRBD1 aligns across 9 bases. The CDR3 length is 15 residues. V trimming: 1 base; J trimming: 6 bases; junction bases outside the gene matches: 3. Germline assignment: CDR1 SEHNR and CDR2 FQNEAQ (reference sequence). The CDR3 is CASSLGDRAPGELFF. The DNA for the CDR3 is TGTGCCAGCAGCTTAGGGGACAGGGCGCCCGGGGAGCTGTTTTTT.

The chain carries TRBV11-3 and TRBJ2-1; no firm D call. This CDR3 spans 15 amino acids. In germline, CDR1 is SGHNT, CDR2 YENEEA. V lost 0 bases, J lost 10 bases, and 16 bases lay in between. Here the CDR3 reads CASSLEFGVGREQFF. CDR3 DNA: TGTGCCAGCAGCTTAGAGTTTGGTGTTGGGCGAGAGCAGTTCTTC. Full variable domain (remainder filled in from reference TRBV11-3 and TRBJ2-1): EAGVVQSPRYKIIEKKQPVAFWCNPISGHNTLYWYLQNLGQGPELLIRYENEEAVDDSQLPKDRFSAERLKGVDSTLKIQPAELGDSAVYLCASSLEFGVGREQFFGPGTRLTVL.

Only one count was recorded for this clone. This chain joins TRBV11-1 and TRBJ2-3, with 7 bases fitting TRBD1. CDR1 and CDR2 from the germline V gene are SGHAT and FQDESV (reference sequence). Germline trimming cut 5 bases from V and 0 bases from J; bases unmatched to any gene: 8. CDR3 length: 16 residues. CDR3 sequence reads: CASSRFRDSSTDTQYF. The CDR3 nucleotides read TGTGCCAGCAGCCGATTCAGGGACAGCAGCACAGATACGCAGTATTTT.

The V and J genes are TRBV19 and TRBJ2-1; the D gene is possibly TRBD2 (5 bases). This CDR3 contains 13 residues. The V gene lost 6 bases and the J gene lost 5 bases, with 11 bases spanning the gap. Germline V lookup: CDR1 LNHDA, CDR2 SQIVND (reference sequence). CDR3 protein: CASSSTRDNEQFF. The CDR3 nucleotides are TGTGCCAGTAGCAGCACTAGGGACAATGAGCAGTTCTTC.

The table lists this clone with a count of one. The chain's CDR3 is CASSHPDSGGFYNSPLHF. For the CDR3, the DNA is TGTGCCAGCAGTCACCCAGACTCAGGGGGCTTCTATAATTCACCCCTCCACTTT. The gene calls are TRBV7-9 and TRBJ1-6; 8 bases are shared with TRBD1. V lost 6 bases, J lost 3 bases, and 13 bases stayed unmatched. The CDR3 extends over 18 amino acids. Per the germline V gene, CDR1 is SEHNR and CDR2 is FQNEAQ (reference sequence).

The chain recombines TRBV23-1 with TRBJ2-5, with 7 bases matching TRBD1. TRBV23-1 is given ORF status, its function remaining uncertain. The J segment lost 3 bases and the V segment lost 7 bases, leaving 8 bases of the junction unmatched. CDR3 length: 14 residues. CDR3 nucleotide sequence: TGCGCCAGCACCCCTCCGGGACAGAAAGAGACCCAGTACTTC. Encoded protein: CASTPPGQKETQYF.

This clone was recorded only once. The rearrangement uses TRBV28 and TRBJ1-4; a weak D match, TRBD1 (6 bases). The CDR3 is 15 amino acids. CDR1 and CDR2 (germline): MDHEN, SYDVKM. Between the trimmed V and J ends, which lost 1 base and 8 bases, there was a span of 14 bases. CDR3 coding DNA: TGTGCCAGCAGTTTATCCAAGGACAGCTTAGAAAAACTGTTTTTT. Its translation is CASSLSKDSLEKLFF. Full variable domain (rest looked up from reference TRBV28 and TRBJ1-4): DVKVTQSSRYLVKRTGEKVFLECVQDMDHENMFWYRQDPGLGLRLIYFSYDVKMKEKGDIPEGYSVSREKKERFSLILESASTNQTSMYLCASSLSKDSLEKLFFGSGTQLSVL.

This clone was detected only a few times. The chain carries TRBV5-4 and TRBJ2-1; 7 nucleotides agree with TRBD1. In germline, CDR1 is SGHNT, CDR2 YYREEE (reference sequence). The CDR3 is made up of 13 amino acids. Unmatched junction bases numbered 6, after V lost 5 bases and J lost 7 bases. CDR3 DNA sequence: TGTGCCAGCAGACCGGGACAGAAGAATGAGCAGTTCTTC. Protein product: CASRPGQKNEQFF.

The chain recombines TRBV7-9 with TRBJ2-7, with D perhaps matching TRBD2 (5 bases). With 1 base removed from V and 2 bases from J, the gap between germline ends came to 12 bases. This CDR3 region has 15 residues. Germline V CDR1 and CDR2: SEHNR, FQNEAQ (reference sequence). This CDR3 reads CASSLDRDPPYEQYF. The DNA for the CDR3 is TGTGCCAGCAGCTTAGACCGGGATCCACCCTACGAGCAGTACTTC.

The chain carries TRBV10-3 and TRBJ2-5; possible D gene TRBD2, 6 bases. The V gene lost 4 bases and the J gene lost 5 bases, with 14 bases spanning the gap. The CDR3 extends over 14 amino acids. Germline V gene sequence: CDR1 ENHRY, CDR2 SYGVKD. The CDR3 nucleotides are TGTGCCATCAGTGGGAGGGAAGGTACCGAGACCCAGTACTTC. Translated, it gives CAISGREGTETQYF.

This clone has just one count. The CDR3 spells CATVRLAGNNEQFF. In DNA, the CDR3 is TGTGCCACCGTAAGACTAGCGGGAAACAATGAGCAGTTCTTC. V and J are TRBV7-9 and TRBJ2-1; 11 bases map to TRBD2. CDR3 length: 14 amino acids. Germline V gene data show CDR1 as SEHNR and CDR2 as FQNEAQ (reference sequence). The V segment lost 10 bases and the J segment 5 bases; nucleotides outside the gene matches: 7.

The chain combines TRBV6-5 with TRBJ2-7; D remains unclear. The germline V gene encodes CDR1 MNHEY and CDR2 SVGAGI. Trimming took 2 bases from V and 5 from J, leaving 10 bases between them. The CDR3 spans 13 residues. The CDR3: CASSYHSTNEQYF. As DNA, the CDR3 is TGTGCCAGCAGTTACCACTCTACCAACGAGCAGTACTTC.